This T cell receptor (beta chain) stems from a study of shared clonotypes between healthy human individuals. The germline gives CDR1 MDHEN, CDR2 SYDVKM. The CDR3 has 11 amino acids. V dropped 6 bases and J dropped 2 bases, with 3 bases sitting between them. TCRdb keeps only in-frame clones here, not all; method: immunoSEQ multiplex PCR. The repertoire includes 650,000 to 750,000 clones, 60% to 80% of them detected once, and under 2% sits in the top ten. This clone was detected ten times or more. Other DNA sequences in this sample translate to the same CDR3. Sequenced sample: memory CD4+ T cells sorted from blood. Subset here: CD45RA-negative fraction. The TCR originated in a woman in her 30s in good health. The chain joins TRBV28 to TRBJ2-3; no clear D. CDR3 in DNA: TGTGCCAGCAGCGACACAGATACGCAGTATTTT. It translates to CASSDTDTQYF.